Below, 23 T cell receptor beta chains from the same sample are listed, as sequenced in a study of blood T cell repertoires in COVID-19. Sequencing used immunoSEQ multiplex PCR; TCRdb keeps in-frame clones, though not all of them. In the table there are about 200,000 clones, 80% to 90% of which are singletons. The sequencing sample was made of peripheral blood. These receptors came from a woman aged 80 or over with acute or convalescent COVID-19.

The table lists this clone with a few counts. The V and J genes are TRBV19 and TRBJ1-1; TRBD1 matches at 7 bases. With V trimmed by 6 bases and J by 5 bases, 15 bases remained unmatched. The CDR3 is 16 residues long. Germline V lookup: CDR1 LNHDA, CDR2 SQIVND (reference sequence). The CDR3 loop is CASRVSYTPGGTEAFF. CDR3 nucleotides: TGTGCCAGTAGAGTATCATATACCCCAGGGGGAACTGAAGCTTTCTTT.

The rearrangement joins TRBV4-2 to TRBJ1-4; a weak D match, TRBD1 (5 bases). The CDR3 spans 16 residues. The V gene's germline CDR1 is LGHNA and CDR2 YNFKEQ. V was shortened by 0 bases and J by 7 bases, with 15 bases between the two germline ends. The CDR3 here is CASSQEPTVSSEKLFF. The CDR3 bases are TGTGCCAGCAGCCAAGAGCCGACAGTAAGTTCTGAAAAACTGTTTTTT.

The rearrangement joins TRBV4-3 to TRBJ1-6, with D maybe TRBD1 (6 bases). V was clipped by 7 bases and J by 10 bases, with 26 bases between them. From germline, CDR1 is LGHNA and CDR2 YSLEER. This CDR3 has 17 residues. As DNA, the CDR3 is TGCGCCAGCAACCGAAGAAGGCAGGGACAAGGCGGATCACCCCTCCACTTT. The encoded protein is CASNRRRQGQGGSPLHF.

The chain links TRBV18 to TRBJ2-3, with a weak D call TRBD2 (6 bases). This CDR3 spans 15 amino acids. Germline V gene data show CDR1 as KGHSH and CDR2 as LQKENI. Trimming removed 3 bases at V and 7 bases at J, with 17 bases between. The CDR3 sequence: CASSPPGLASNTQYF. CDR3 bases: TGTGCCAGCTCACCTCCGGGACTGGCATCAAATACGCAGTATTTT.

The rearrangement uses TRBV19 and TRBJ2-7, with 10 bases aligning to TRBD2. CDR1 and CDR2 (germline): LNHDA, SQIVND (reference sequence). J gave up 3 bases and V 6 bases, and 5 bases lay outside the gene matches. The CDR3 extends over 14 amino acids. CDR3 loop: CASSLTSGYYEQYF. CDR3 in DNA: TGTGCCAGTAGCTTGACTAGCGGGTACTACGAGCAGTACTTC.

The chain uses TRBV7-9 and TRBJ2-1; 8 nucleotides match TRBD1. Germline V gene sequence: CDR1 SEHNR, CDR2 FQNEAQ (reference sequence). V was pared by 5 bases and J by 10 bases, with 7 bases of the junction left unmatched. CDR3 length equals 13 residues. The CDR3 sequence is CASSQGQGHEQFF. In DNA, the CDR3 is TGTGCCAGCAGCCAAGGACAGGGTCACGAGCAGTTCTTC.

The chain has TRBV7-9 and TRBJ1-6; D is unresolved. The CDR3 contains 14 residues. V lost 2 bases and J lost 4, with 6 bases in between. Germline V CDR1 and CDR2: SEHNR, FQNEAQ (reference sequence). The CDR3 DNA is TGTGCCAGCAGCTTAACACAGTATAATTCACCCCTCCACTTT. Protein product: CASSLTQYNSPLHF.

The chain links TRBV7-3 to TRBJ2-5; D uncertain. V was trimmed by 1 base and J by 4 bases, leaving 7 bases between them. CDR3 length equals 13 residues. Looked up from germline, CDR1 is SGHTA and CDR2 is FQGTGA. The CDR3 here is CASSLKQLETQYF. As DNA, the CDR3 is TGTGCCAGCAGCTTAAAACAGTTAGAGACCCAGTACTTC.

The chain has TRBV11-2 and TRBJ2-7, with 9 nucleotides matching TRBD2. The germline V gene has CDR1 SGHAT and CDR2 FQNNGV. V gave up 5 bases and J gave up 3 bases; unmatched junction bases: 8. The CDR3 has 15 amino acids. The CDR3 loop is CASSLGASGNYEQYF. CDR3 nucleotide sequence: TGTGCCAGCAGCCTTGGGGCTAGCGGGAACTACGAGCAGTACTTC.

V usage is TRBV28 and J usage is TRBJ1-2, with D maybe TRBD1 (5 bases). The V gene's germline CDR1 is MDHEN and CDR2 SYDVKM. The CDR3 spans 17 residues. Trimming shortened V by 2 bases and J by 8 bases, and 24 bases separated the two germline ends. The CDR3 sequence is CASSLIMGGRPGRGYTF. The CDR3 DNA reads TGTGCCAGCAGTTTAATTATGGGGGGACGGCCTGGGCGAGGCTACACCTTC.

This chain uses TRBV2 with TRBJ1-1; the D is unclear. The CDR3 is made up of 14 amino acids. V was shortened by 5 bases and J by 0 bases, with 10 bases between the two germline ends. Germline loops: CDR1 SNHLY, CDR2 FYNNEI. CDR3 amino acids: CASSYPEVNTEAFF. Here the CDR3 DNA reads TGTGCCAGCAGTTATCCAGAGGTGAACACTGAAGCTTTCTTT.

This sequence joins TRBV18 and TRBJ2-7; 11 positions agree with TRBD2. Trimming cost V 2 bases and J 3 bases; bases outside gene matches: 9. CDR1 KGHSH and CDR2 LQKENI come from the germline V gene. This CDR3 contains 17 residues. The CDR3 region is CASSPGTSGSRIYEQYF. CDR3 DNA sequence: TGTGCCAGCTCACCAGGCACTAGCGGGAGTAGGATCTACGAGCAGTACTTC.

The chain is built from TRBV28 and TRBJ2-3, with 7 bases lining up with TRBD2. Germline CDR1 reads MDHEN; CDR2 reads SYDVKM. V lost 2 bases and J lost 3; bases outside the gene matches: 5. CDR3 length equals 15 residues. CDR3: CASSLGAGETDTQYF. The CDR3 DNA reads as TGTGCCAGCAGTTTAGGCGCGGGAGAAACAGATACGCAGTATTTT.

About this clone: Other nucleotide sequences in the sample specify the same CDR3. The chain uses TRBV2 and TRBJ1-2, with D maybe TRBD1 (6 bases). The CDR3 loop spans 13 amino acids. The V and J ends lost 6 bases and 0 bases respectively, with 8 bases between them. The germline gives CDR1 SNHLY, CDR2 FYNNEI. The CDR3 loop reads CASSRDTNYGYTF. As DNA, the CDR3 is TGTGCCAGCAGCCGGGACACTAACTATGGCTACACCTTC.

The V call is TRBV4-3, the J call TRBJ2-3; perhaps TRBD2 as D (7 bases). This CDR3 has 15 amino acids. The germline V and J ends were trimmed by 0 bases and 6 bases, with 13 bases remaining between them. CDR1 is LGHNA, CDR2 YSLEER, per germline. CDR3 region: CASSQDLRGADTQYF. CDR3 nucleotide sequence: TGCGCCAGCAGCCAAGATCTCCGGGGGGCTGATACGCAGTATTTT.

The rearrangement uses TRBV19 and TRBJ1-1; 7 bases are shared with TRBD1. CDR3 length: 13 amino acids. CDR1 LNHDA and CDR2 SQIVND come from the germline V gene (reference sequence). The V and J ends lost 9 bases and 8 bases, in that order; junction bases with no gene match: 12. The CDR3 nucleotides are TGTGCCAGCCGACAGGGTTCGCGACTCGAAGCTTTCTTT. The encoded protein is CASRQGSRLEAFF.

CDR3 protein: CAWSVSGTGKYEQYF. CDR3 bases: TGTGCCTGGAGTGTCTCCGGGACAGGGAAGTACGAGCAGTACTTC. V is TRBV30 and J is TRBJ2-7; TRBD1 matches at 9 bases. The junction had 7 bases not matched to a gene; V was cut back by 0 bases and J by 4 bases. The germline V gene has CDR1 GTSNPN and CDR2 SVGIG (reference sequence). The CDR3 totals 15 residues.

CDR3 coding DNA: TGTGCCACCGCCCCAGCGGTACTATCCTACGAGCAGTACTTC. It codes for CATAPAVLSYEQYF. The genes are TRBV19 and TRBJ2-7, with D possibly being TRBD2 (5 bases). Germline CDR1 is LNHDA and CDR2 is SQIVND (reference sequence). V lost 10 bases to trimming and J lost 1 base, with 17 bases between them. The CDR3 totals 14 residues. The full variable domain, with the rest looked up from reference TRBV19 and TRBJ2-7, is DGGITQSPKYLFRKEGQNVTLSCEQNLNHDAMYWYRQDPGQGLRLIYYSQIVNDFQKGDIAEGYSVSREKKESFPLTVTSAQKNPTAFYLCATAPAVLSYEQYFGPGTRLTVT.

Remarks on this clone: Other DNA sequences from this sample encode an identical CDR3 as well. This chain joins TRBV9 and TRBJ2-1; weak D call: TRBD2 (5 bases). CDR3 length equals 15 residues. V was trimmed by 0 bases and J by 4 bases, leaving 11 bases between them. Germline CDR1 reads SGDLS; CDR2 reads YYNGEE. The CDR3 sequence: CASSVERWTYNEQFF. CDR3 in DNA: TGTGCCAGCAGCGTAGAACGGTGGACTTACAATGAGCAGTTCTTC.

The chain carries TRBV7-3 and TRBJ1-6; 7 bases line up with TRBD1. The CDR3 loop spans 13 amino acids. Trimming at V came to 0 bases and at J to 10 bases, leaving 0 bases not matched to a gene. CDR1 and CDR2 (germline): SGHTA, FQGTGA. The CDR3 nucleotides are TGTGCCAGCAGCTTAACAGGGGGCTCACCCCTCCACTTT. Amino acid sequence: CASSLTGGSPLHF.

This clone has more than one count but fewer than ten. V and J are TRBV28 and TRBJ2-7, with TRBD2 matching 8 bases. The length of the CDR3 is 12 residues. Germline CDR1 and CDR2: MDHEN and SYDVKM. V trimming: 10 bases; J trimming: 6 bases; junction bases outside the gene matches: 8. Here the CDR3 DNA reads TGTGCCACCAGACTAGCGTTCGGCGAGCAGTACTTC. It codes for CATRLAFGEQYF.

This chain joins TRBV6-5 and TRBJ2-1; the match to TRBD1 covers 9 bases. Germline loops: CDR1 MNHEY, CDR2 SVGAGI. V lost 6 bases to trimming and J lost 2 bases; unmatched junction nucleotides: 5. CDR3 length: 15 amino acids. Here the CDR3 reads CASSPGTGTYNEQFF. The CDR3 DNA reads TGTGCCAGCAGCCCCGGGACAGGGACCTACAATGAGCAGTTCTTC.

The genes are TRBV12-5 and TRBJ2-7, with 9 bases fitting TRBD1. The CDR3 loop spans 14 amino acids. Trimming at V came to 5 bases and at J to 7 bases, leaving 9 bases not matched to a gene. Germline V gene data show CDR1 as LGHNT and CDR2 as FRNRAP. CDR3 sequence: CASGAPTGGEEQYF. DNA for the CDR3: TGTGCTAGTGGTGCTCCGACAGGGGGTGAGGAGCAGTACTTC.